Listed here are 10 T cell receptor beta chains from one sample, sequenced in a study of T cell responses to AZD1222 COVID-19 vaccine. The repertoire was sequenced with immunoSEQ multiplex PCR; TCRdb's copy has only in-frame clones and lacks some. This table has around 140,000 clones, approximately 93% appearing once. The sequenced sample was peripheral blood, obtained on day 0 of AZD1222 vaccination. Receptors were obtained from an adult in good health.

The genes are TRBV27 and TRBJ1-4, with 8 bases fitting TRBD1. Germline V gene data show CDR1 as MNHEY and CDR2 as SMNVEV (reference sequence). This CDR3 is built from 14 residues. Trimming took 5 bases from V and 5 from J; bases not matched to a gene: 4. In nucleotides, the CDR3 is TGTGCCAGCAGTACAGACAGGGGCAATGAAAAACTGTTTTTT. Translation: CASSTDRGNEKLFF.

V is TRBV18 and J is TRBJ2-1, with 7 bases that match TRBD2. The germline CDR1 and CDR2 sequences are KGHSH and LQKENI. This CDR3 spans 12 amino acids. V trimming: 5 bases; J trimming: 8 bases; junction bases outside the gene matches: 3. The CDR3 DNA follows: TGTGCCAGCTCATTGGGGGGGTATGAGCAGTTCTTC. It is translated as CASSLGGYEQFF.

The chain is built from TRBV2 and TRBJ2-2; D is undetermined. V was cut by 4 bases and J by 5 bases, with 8 bases left in between. Germline CDR1 and CDR2: SNHLY and FYNNEI. CDR3 length equals 13 residues. The CDR3 region has the DNA TGTGCCAGCAGTGTTCTGGGTACCGGGGAGCTGTTTTTT. Translated: CASSVLGTGELFF. Variable domain in full (rest from reference TRBV2 and TRBJ2-2): EPEVTQTPSHQVTQMGQEVILRCVPISNHLYFYWYRQILGQKVEFLVSFYNNEISEKSEIFDDQFSVERPDGSNFTLKIRSTKLEDSAMYFCASSVLGTGELFFGEGSRLTVL.

The gene calls are TRBV7-9 and TRBJ2-3; tentative D call: TRBD1 (6 bases). Trimming pared 0 bases from V and 6 bases from J, leaving 10 bases between. The CDR3 length is 14 residues. CDR1 is SEHNR, CDR2 FQNEAQ, per germline (reference sequence). CDR3 sequence (DNA): TGTGCCAGCAGCTTAGCCAGGGGTCTGGATACGCAGTATTTT. Its translation: CASSLARGLDTQYF. Combining the CDR3 with reference TRBV7-9 and TRBJ2-3 gives the whole variable domain DTGVSQNPRHKITKRGQNVTFRCDPISEHNRLYWYRQTLGQGPEFLTYFQNEAQLEKSRLLSDRFSAERPKGSFSTLEIQRTEQGDSAMYLCASSLARGLDTQYFGPGTRLTVL.

The chain has TRBV9 and TRBJ2-1; 11 bases match TRBD1. In germline, CDR1 is SGDLS, CDR2 YYNGEE. The CDR3 totals 16 residues. V lost 3 bases to trimming and J lost 8 bases; unmatched junction nucleotides: 10. The CDR3 loop is CASSAGRTGGRDEQFF. Written as DNA, the CDR3 is TGTGCCAGCAGCGCTGGCCGGACAGGGGGCCGGGATGAGCAGTTCTTC.

V is TRBV14 and J is TRBJ1-1; 8 bases align to TRBD1. Trimming removed 0 bases from V and 3 bases from J; junction bases left unmatched: 3. The germline V gene has CDR1 SGHDN and CDR2 FVKESK. The CDR3 is 15 amino acids. The CDR3 region is CASSQDRGRHTEAFF. The CDR3 DNA is TGTGCCAGCAGCCAAGACAGGGGGCGACACACTGAAGCTTTCTTT.

V and J are TRBV19 and TRBJ1-1; no definite D call. Trimming took 3 bases from V and 1 from J, leaving 12 bases between them. The CDR3 has 15 amino acids. Germline loops: CDR1 LNHDA, CDR2 SQIVND (reference sequence). In nucleotides, the CDR3 is TGTGCCAGTAGTATCGGGCGATCTACGAACACTGAAGCTTTCTTT. It encodes CASSIGRSTNTEAFF.

The chain employs TRBV7-3 and TRBJ2-2; 8 bases line up with TRBD2. Per germline, CDR1 SGHTA and CDR2 FQGTGA. With V trimmed by 5 bases and J by 10 bases, 9 bases remained unmatched. The CDR3 is 14 residues long. The CDR3 DNA follows: TGTGCCAGCAGCCCATGGCGGGAGGCGAAGGAGCTGTTTTTT. This codes for CASSPWREAKELFF.

The chain recombines TRBV25-1 with TRBJ2-7; tentatively, D is TRBD1 (6 bases). Germline CDR1 reads MGHDK; CDR2 reads SYGVNS. Between the trimmed V and J ends, which lost 3 bases and 4 bases, there was a span of 16 bases. The CDR3 runs to 15 residues. This CDR3 reads CASSDRGGQGYEQYF. DNA for the CDR3: TGTGCCAGCAGTGATCGTGGGGGCCAGGGTTACGAGCAGTACTTC.

This sequence joins TRBV6-5 and TRBJ2-5; D is tentatively TRBD1 or TRBD2 (5 bases each). Germline loops: CDR1 MNHEY, CDR2 SVGAGI. The CDR3 extends over 13 amino acids. V was shortened by 6 bases and J by 2 bases, with 10 bases between the two germline ends. The CDR3 DNA sequence: TGTGCCAGCAGGGAGAGGGGACAAGAGACCCAGTACTTC. Translated, it gives CASRERGQETQYF.